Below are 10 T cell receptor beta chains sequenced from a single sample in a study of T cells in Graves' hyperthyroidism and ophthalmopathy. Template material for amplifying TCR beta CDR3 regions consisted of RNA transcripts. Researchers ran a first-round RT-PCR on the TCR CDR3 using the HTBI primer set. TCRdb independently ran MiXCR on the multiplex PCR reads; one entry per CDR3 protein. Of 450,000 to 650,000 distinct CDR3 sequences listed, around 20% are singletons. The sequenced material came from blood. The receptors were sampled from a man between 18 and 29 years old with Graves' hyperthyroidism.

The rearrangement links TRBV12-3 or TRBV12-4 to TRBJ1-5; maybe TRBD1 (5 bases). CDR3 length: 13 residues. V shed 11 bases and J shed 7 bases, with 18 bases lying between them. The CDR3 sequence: CAGTQGAGQPQHF. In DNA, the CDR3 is TGTGCCGGCACCCAAGGGGCAGGGCAGCCCCAGCATTTT.

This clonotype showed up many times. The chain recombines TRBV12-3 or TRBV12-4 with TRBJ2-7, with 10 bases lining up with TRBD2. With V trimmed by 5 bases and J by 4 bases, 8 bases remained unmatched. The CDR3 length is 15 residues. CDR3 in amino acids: CASSPSAGGQYEQYF. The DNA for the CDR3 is TGTGCCAGCAGTCCTTCAGCGGGGGGGCAGTACGAGCAGTACTTC.

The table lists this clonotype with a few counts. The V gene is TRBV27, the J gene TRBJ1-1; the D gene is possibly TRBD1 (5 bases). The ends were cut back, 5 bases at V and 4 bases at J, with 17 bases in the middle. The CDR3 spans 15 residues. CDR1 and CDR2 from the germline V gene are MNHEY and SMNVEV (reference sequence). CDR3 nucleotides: TGTGCCAGCAGTCGGGGTGGGGCCGCCGCCACTGAAGCTTTCTTT. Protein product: CASSRGGAAATEAFF.

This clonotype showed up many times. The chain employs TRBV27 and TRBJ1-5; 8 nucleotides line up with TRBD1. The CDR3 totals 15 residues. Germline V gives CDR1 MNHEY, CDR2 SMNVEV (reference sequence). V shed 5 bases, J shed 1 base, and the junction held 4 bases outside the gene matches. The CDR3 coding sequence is TGTGCCAGCAGTCGCAGGGGGCGAAGCAATCAGCCCCAGCATTTT. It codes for CASSRRGRSNQPQHF.

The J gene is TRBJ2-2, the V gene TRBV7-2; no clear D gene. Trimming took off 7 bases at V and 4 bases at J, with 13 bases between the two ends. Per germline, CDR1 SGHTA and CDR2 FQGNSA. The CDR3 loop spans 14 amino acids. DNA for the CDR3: TGTGCCAGCAATCTCTCTGGTGGCACCGGGGAGCTGTTTTTT. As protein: CASNLSGGTGELFF.

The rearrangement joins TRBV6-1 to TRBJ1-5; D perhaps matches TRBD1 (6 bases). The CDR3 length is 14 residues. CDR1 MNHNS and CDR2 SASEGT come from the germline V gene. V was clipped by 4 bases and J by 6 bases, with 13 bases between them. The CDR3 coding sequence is TGTGCCAGCAGTGTAAACAGGGTAGGTCAGCCCCAGCATTTT. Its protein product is CASSVNRVGQPQHF.

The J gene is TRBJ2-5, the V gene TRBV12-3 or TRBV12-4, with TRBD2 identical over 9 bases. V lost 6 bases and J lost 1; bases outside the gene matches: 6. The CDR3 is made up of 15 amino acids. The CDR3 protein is CASSSSGMGQETQYF. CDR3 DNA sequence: TGTGCCAGCAGCTCTAGCGGGATGGGCCAAGAGACCCAGTACTTC.

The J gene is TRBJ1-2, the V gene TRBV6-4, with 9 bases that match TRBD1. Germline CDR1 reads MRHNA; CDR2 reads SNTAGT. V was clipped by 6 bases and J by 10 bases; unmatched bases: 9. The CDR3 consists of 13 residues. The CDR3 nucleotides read TGTGCCAGCAGGGCCTCGGGACAGGGAGACTACACCTTC. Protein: CASRASGQGDYTF.

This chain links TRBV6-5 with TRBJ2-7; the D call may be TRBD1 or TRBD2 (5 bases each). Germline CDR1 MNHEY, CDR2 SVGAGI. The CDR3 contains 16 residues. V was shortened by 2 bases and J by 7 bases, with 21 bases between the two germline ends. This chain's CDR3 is CASSYTRDGTRGEQYF. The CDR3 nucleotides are TGTGCCAGCAGTTACACCAGGGACGGGACCCGGGGTGAGCAGTACTTC.

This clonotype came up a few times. The DNA of the CDR3 is TGTGCCAGCACCTCTACACAGGGGGCGAATGGCTACACCTTC. The encoded protein is CASTSTQGANGYTF. The chain is built from TRBV18 and TRBJ1-2; 9 bases line up with TRBD1. This CDR3 spans 14 amino acids. V lost 8 bases and J lost 6; bases outside the gene matches: 10. CDR1 and CDR2 from the germline V gene are KGHSH and LQKENI.